This is a list of T cell receptor beta chains from one sample in a study of blood T cell repertoires in COVID-19. Measured with immunoSEQ multiplex PCR; TCRdb has only the in-frame clones, and not every one. The data contain tens of thousands of clones, 80% to 90% of them singletons. The sequenced material came from peripheral blood. The receptors shown here come from a man aged 50-59 years with active COVID-19. The CDR3 runs from the conserved cysteine through the conserved F or W. D genes are given only for firm matches. Not all rows give a size; the values are once, few, many and, for expanded clones, a class.

d_gene	abundance	v_gene	j_gene	CDR3nt	CDR3aa
TRBD1	NA	TRBV6-2/TRBV6-3	TRBJ2-7	TGTGCCAGCAGTTATGGACAGGGGTCCTACGAGCAGTACTTC	CASSYGQGSYEQYF
TRBD1	NA	TRBV28	TRBJ1-2	TGTGCCAGCAGTGGCGGGACAGGGAAGGGCTACACCTTC	CASSGGTGKGYTF
NA	NA	TRBV6-1	TRBJ2-7	TGTGCCAGCAGTGATTGGCAGGTTTCCTACGAGCAGTACTTC	CASSDWQVSYEQYF
TRBD1	NA	TRBV4-3	TRBJ2-2	TGCGCCAGCAGCCAAGAGGGACAGGGGTTCGCCGGGGAGCTGTTTTTT	CASSQEGQGFAGELFF
NA	NA	TRBV5-6	TRBJ1-4	TGTGCCAGCAGCCCACACGGGGCGGGGTTAAATGAAAAACTGTTTTTT	CASSPHGAGLNEKLFF
NA	NA	TRBV9	TRBJ1-2	TGTGCCAGCAGCGTAGCTGAAGGGGCCAACTATGGCTACACCTTC	CASSVAEGANYGYTF
NA	once	TRBV5-1	TRBJ2-3	TGCGCCAGCAGCCAGGACACATCCACAGATACGCAGTATTTT	CASSQDTSTDTQYF
NA	NA	TRBV19	TRBJ1-5	TGTGCCAGTACCCGCCTGGGGCAATACGATCAGCCCCAGCATTTT	CASTRLGQYDQPQHF
TRBD1	NA	TRBV5-1	TRBJ1-2	TGCGCCAGCAGCTTGCGGGGGACAGGGCAGAACTATGGCTACACCTTC	CASSLRGTGQNYGYTF
NA	NA	TRBV24-1	TRBJ2-1	TGTGCCACCAGTTTCTCCCAAAGCTGGAATGAGCAGTTCTTC	CATSFSQSWNEQFF
NA	NA	TRBV5-1	TRBJ2-2	TGCGCCAGCAGCTCCCAGGCGAACACCGGGGAGCTGTTTTTT	CASSSQANTGELFF
NA	NA	TRBV12-3/TRBV12-4	TRBJ1-4	TGTGCCAGCAGTGAAGAGGATGAAAAACTGTTTTTT	CASSEEDEKLFF
NA	NA	TRBV2	TRBJ2-1	TGTGCCAGCAGTACCCGGTCAGGTGCCTACAATGAGCAGTTCTTC	CASSTRSGAYNEQFF
TRBD2	NA	TRBV14	TRBJ2-5	TGTGCCAGCAGCCAGAATGTCGGCGGGGGGCAAGAGACCCAGTACTTC	CASSQNVGGGQETQYF
TRBD2	NA	TRBV29-1	TRBJ2-7	TGCAGCGTGTGCTTAGAGACTAGCGGATCCTACGAGCAGTACTTC	CSVCLETSGSYEQYF
TRBD1	NA	TRBV3-1/TRBV3-2	TRBJ1-1	TGTGCCAGCAGCCAACGGACAGGTACACATGAAGCTTTCTTT	CASSQRTGTHEAFF
TRBD1	NA	TRBV5-1	TRBJ1-1	TGCGCCAGCAGCCGCCTGACAGGGCGGGATATTCCTGAAGCTTTCTTT	CASSRLTGRDIPEAFF
TRBD2	NA	TRBV7-9	TRBJ2-7	TGTGCCAGCAGCTATATACTAGCGGGAGTATCCGAGCAGTACTTC	CASSYILAGVSEQYF
NA	NA	TRBV5-1	TRBJ1-1	TGCGCCAGCAGCTTGGATCCGGGATCGGGCGAAGCTTTCTTT	CASSLDPGSGEAFF
TRBD2	once	TRBV2	TRBJ2-1	TGTGCCAGCTCGGGACTAGCGGACAATGAGCAGTTCTTC	CASSGLADNEQFF
NA	NA	TRBV19	TRBJ2-3	TGTGCCAGTAGTATAGGGAGTAGCGGAACTAGCACAGATACGCAGTATTTT	CASSIGSSGTSTDTQYF
TRBD2	NA	TRBV25-1	TRBJ2-3	TGTGCCAGCAGTCTACACACAGCGGGAGGGGACACAGATACGCAGTATTTT	CASSLHTAGGDTDTQYF
TRBD1	few	TRBV19	TRBJ1-1	TGTGCCAGTACCCCGGGGCAGGGGGTCACTGAAGCTTTCTTT	CASTPGQGVTEAFF
TRBD1	NA	TRBV28	TRBJ1-2	TGTGCCAGCAGACCCACAGGGGGAGGGGGTAACTATGGCTACACCTTC	CASRPTGGGGNYGYTF
TRBD2	few	TRBV4-3	TRBJ2-2	TGCGCCAGCAGCCGACTAGCGGTGAACACCGGGGAGCTGTTTTTT	CASSRLAVNTGELFF
TRBD1	NA	TRBV7-2	TRBJ2-2	TGTGCCAGCAGCCCGACAGGGGGCGCACGGAACACCGGGGAGCTGTTTTTT	CASSPTGGARNTGELFF
NA	NA	TRBV5-4	TRBJ1-1	TGTGCCAGCAGCTTACCTCAGGAAAACACTGAAGCTTTCTTT	CASSLPQENTEAFF
TRBD1	NA	TRBV6-5	TRBJ1-1	TGTGCCAGCGACAGGGAGTATTACACTGAAGCTTTCTTT	CASDREYYTEAFF
NA	NA	TRBV6-5	TRBJ1-4	TGTGCCAGCAGTTTCGGACAGCTCAATGAAAAACTGTTTTTT	CASSFGQLNEKLFF
TRBD2	NA	TRBV5-1	TRBJ2-2	TGCGCCAGCAGCTTATCTAGCGGGAGTAGCGGGGAGCTGTTTTTT	CASSLSSGSSGELFF
TRBD2	NA	TRBV5-4	TRBJ2-5	TGTGCCAGCAGCTCCGCACAGCGGGGTCCGGGGACCCAGTACTTC	CASSSAQRGPGTQYF
NA	NA	TRBV11-2	TRBJ2-3	TGTGCCAGCAGCTTAGAGGTGAGGACAGCAGATACGCAGTATTTT	CASSLEVRTADTQYF
NA	NA	TRBV18	TRBJ2-1	TGTGCCAGCTCGTCTCAGGGGGGTGATGAGCAGTTCTTC	CASSSQGGDEQFF
NA	NA	TRBV9	TRBJ2-1	TGTGCCAGCAGCCCTCAAAGTGGGGACACCTACAATGAGCAGTTCTTC	CASSPQSGDTYNEQFF
NA	NA	TRBV5-1	TRBJ2-3	TGCGCCAGCAGCTTGACTAGCCCAAGCACAGATACGCAGTATTTT	CASSLTSPSTDTQYF
NA	few	TRBV7-2	TRBJ1-1	TGTGCCAGCAGCTTGAGAACTTCGAACACTGAAGCTTTCTTT	CASSLRTSNTEAFF
TRBD2	NA	TRBV30	TRBJ2-1	TGTGCCTGTCCTACTAGCGACTCCTACAATGAGCAGTTCTTC	CACPTSDSYNEQFF
NA	NA	TRBV5-6	TRBJ2-2	TGTGCCAGCAGCTTGGAGCCCACCGGTGCCACCGGGGAGCTGTTTTTT	CASSLEPTGATGELFF
NA	NA	TRBV7-3	TRBJ2-2	TGTGCCAGCAGCCTCCACAGGGTGGGGAGCGGGGAGCTGTTTTTT	CASSLHRVGSGELFF
NA	NA	TRBV28	TRBJ2-7	TGTGCCAGCAGTTTCCGGCAGGGGCTCTACGAGCAGTACTTC	CASSFRQGLYEQYF
NA	once	TRBV11-3	TRBJ2-7	TGTGCCAGCAGCTCTGGCAATCCCAACGAGCAGTACTTC	CASSSGNPNEQYF
NA	NA	TRBV18	TRBJ2-5	TGTGCCAGCTCAACCATGGACTTCAAAGAGACCCAGTACTTC	CASSTMDFKETQYF
NA	NA	TRBV27	TRBJ2-3	TGTGCCAGCAGCTCCGGACCGACAGCCGGGGATACGCAGTATTTT	CASSSGPTAGDTQYF
NA	NA	TRBV7-8	TRBJ1-6	TGTGCCAGCAGCTTAATGGGGGGTAATAATTCACCCCTCCACTTT	CASSLMGGNNSPLHF